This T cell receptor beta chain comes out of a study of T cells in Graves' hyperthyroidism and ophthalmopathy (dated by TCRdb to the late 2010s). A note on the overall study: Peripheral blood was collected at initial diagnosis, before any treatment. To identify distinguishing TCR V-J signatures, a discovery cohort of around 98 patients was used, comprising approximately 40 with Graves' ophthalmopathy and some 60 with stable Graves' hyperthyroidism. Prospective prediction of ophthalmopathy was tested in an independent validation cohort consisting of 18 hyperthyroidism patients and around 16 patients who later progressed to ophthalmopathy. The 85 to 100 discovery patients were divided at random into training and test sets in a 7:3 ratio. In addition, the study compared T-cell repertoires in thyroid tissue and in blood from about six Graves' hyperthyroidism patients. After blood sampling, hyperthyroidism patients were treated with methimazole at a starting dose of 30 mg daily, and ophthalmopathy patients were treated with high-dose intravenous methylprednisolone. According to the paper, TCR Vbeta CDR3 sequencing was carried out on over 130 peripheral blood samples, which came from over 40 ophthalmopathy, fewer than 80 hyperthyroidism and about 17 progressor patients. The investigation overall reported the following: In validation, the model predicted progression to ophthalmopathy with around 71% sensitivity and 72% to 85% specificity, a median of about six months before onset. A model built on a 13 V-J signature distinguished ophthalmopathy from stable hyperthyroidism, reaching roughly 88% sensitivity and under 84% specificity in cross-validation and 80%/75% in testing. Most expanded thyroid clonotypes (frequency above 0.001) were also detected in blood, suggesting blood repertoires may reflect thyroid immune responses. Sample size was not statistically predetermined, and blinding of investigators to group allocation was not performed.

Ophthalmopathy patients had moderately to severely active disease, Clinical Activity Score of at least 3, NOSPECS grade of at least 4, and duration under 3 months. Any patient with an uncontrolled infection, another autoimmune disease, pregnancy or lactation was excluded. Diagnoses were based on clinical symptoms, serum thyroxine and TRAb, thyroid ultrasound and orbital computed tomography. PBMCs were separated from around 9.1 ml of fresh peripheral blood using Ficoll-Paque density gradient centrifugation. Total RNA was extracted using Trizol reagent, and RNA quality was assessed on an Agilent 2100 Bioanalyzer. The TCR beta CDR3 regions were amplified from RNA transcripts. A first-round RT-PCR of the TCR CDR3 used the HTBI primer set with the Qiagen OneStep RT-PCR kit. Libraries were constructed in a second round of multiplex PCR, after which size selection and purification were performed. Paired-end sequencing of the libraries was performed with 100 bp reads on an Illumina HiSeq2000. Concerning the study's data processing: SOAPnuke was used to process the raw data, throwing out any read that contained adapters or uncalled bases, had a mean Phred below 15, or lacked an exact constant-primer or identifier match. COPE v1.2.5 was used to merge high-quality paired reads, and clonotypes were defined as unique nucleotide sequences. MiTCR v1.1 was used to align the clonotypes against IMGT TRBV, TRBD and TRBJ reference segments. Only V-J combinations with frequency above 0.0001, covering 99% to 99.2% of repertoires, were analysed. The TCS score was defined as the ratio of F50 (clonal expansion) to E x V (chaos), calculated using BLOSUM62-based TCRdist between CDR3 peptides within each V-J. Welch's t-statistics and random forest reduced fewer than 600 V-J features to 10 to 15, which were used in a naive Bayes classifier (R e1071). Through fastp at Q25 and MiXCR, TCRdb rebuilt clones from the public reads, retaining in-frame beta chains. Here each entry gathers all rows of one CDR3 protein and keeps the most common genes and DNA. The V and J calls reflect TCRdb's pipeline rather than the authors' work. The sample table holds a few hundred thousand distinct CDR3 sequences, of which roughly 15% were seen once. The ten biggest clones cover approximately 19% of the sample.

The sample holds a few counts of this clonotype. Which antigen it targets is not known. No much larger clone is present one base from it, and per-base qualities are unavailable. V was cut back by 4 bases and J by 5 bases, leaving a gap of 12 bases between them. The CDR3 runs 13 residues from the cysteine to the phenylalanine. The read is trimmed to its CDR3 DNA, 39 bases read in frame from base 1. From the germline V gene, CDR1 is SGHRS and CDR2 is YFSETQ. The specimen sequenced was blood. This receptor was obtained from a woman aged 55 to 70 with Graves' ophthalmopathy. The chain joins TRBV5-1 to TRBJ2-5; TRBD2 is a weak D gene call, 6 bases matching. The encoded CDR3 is CASSPRLGETQYF. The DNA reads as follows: TGCGCCAGCAGCCCGAGACTAGGGGAGACCCAGTACTTC.